The 12 T cell receptor beta chains below all came from one sample that was sequenced in a study of blood T cell repertoires in COVID-19. This table comes from immunoSEQ multiplex PCR, and its TCRdb copy is limited to in-frame clones, with some not included. The data show about 470,000 clones, about 85% seen once. Sequenced material: PBMCs or T cells enriched from blood (not recorded which). The receptors here all came from a woman aged 18-35 years who had recovered from COVID-19.

The chain uses TRBV15 and TRBJ2-3, with 9 nucleotides matching TRBD1. In germline, CDR1 is LNHNV, CDR2 YYDKDF (reference sequence). With 5 bases clipped from V and 1 base from J, the junction kept 4 bases outside the gene matches. The CDR3 has 15 residues. The DNA for the CDR3 is TGTGCCACCAGCCTCGGGGACAGGGGCACAGATACGCAGTATTTT. It is translated as CATSLGDRGTDTQYF.

The chain joins TRBV24-1 to TRBJ2-2; perhaps TRBD1 as D (6 bases). Germline V gene lookup returns CDR1 KGHDR and CDR2 SFDVKD. This CDR3 comprises 15 residues. Trimming left V 4 bases short and J 5 bases short, with 13 bases between. CDR3 bases: TGTGCCACCAGTGACCCCGCTCAGGGGACCGGGGAGCTGTTTTTT. Its translation is CATSDPAQGTGELFF.

The rearrangement joins TRBV19 to TRBJ2-3, with D possibly TRBD2 on 5 matching bases. V gave up 7 bases and J gave up 0 bases, with 14 bases separating them. Germline CDR1 and CDR2: LNHDA and SQIVND (reference sequence). This CDR3 region has 15 residues. The CDR3 coding sequence is TGTGCCAGTAAGAGGGAGCCAGTTAGCACAGATACGCAGTATTTT. The encoded protein is CASKREPVSTDTQYF. Filled out from reference TRBV19 and TRBJ2-3, the complete variable domain reads DGGITQSPKYLFRKEGQNVTLSCEQNLNHDAMYWYRQDPGQGLRLIYYSQIVNDFQKGDIAEGYSVSREKKESFPLTVTSAQKNPTAFYLCASKREPVSTDTQYFGPGTRLTVL.

The V and J genes are TRBV29-1 and TRBJ1-2; 7 bases are shared with TRBD1. The germline gives CDR1 SQVTM, CDR2 ANQGSEA. With V trimmed by 3 bases and J by 4 bases, 5 bases remained unmatched. This CDR3 comprises 13 residues. CDR3 nucleotide sequence: TGCAGCGTTGACCAGGGGGGTATCTATGGCTACACCTTC. Translation gives CSVDQGGIYGYTF.

This rearrangement joins TRBV5-1 to TRBJ2-3, with D possibly being TRBD2 (7 bases). There are 14 residues in the CDR3. V lost 8 bases, J lost 6 bases, and 19 bases lay in between. Germline CDR1 is SGHRS and CDR2 is YFSETQ. CDR3 nucleotides: TGCGCCAGTAACGGGGGGCACTTGGCGGATACGCAGTATTTT. Translated, it gives CASNGGHLADTQYF.

In this sample, this clone turned up once. The chain employs TRBV27 and TRBJ2-5, with D perhaps TRBD1 (6 bases). V was pared by 5 bases and J by 3 bases, with 16 bases between. CDR1 and CDR2 from the germline V gene are MNHEY and SMNVEV (reference sequence). The CDR3 runs 15 residues. CDR3 in amino acids: CASSGLGRGKETQYF. As DNA, the CDR3 is TGTGCCAGCAGTGGCCTCGGCAGGGGAAAAGAGACCCAGTACTTC.

The chain has TRBV5-1 and TRBJ1-6, with D perhaps matching TRBD1 (5 bases). V was clipped by 4 bases and J by 7 bases, with 18 bases between them. The V gene's germline CDR1 is SGHRS and CDR2 YFSETQ. The CDR3 is 16 residues long. In DNA, the CDR3 is TGCGCCAGCAGCCCCGAGGGGCGGGAGGGGAATTCACCCCTCCACTTT. Protein sequence: CASSPEGREGNSPLHF.

This chain uses TRBV5-6 with TRBJ2-5, with D possibly TRBD2 on 6 matching bases. CDR1 is SGHDT, CDR2 YYEEEE, per germline. The V and J ends lost 2 bases and 5 bases respectively, with 16 bases between them. The CDR3 loop spans 15 amino acids. The CDR3 loop reads CASSLRRLGGETQYF. CDR3 in DNA: TGTGCCAGCAGCTTAAGAAGACTTGGGGGGGAGACCCAGTACTTC.

The chain is built from TRBV30 and TRBJ1-3; D perhaps matches TRBD1 (5 bases). The germline V gene encodes CDR1 GTSNPN and CDR2 SVGIG (reference sequence). The CDR3 length is 14 residues. Trimming stripped 4 bases from V and 4 bases from J, with 14 bases between. The CDR3 sequence: CAWTVGGVGNTIYF. The DNA of the CDR3 is TGTGCCTGGACCGTGGGAGGGGTGGGAAACACCATATATTTT.

The chain is built from TRBV7-9 and TRBJ1-4; tentative D call: TRBD1 (5 bases). Germline CDR1 and CDR2: SEHNR and FQNEAQ (reference sequence). The CDR3 consists of 15 residues. V was trimmed by 5 bases and J by 5 bases, leaving 15 bases between them. CDR3 bases: TGTGCCAGCAGCCCTTCCGGGACTATGAATGAAAAACTGTTTTTT. This encodes CASSPSGTMNEKLFF.

The chain joins TRBV4-1 to TRBJ2-7; D is undetermined. The CDR3 runs 14 residues. Trimming removed 1 base from V and 0 bases from J, with 7 bases in between. Germline CDR1 reads MGHRA; CDR2 reads YSYEKL. CDR3: CASSQGLFSYEQYF. CDR3 coding DNA: TGCGCCAGCAGCCAAGGGCTGTTCTCCTACGAGCAGTACTTC.

V gene TRBV6-1 combines with J gene TRBJ2-5; perhaps TRBD1 as D (5 bases). The CDR3 length is 15 residues. Germline values: CDR1 MNHNS, CDR2 SASEGT. Deletions cut 1 base from V and 4 bases from J, with 13 bases between. CDR3 protein: CASSEEGVNRETQYF. The CDR3, as DNA: TGTGCCAGCAGTGAAGAAGGGGTGAACCGAGAGACCCAGTACTTC.